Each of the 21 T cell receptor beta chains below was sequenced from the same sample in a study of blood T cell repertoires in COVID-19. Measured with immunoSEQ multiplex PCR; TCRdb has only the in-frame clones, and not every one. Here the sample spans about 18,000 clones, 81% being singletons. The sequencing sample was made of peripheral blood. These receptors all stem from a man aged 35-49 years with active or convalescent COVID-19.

CDR3 loop: CASNLRGLGNTEAFF. DNA for the CDR3: TGTGCCTCCAACCTCCGAGGGTTGGGGAACACTGAAGCTTTCTTT. This chain connects TRBV10-3 to TRBJ1-1, with D hard to call. V was trimmed by 11 bases and J by 1 base, leaving 20 bases between them. Per the germline V gene, CDR1 is ENHRY and CDR2 is SYGVKD. This CDR3 has 15 amino acids.

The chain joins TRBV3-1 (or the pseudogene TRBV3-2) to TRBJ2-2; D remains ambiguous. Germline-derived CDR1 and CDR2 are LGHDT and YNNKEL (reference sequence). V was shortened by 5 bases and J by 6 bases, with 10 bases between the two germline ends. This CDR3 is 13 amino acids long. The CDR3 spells CASSKQAPGELFF. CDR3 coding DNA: TGTGCCAGCAGCAAGCAAGCCCCCGGGGAGCTGTTTTTT.

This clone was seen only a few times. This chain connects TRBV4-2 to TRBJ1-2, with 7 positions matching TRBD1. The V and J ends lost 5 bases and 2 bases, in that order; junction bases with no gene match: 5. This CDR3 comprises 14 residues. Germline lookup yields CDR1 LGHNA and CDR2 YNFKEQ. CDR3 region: CASSFRGVNYGYTF. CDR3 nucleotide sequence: TGTGCCAGCAGCTTCAGGGGGGTGAACTATGGCTACACCTTC.

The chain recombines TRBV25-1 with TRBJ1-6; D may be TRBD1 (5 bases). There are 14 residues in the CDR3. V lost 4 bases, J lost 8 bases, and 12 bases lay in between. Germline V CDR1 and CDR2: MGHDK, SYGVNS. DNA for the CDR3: TGTGCCAGCAGTGTGAACAGGCCATATTCACCCCTCCACTTT. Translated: CASSVNRPYSPLHF. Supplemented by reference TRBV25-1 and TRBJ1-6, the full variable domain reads EADIYQTPRYLVIGTGKKITLECSQTMGHDKMYWYQQDPGMELHLIHYSYGVNSTEKGDLSSESTVSRIRTEHFPLTLESARPSHTSQYLCASSVNRPYSPLHFGNGTRLTVT.

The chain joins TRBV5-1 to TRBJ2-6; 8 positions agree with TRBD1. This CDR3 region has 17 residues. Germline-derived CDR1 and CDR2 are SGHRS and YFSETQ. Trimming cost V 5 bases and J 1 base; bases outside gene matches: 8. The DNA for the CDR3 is TGCGCCAGCAGTCCAGGGGGCCAGGCGTCTGGGGCCAACGTCCTGACTTTC. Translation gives CASSPGGQASGANVLTF.

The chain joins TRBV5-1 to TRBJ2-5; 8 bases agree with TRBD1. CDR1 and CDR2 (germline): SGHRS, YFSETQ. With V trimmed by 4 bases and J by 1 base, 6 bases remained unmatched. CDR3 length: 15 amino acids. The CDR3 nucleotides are TGCGCCAGCAGCGGTAATACAGGGGGCCAAGAGACCCAGTACTTC. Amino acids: CASSGNTGGQETQYF.

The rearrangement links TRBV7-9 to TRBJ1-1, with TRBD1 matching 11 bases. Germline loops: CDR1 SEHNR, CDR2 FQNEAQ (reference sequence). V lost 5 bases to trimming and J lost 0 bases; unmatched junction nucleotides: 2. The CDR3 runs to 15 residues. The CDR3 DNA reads TGTGCCAGCAGCCGGGACAGGGGGTTGAACACTGAAGCTTTCTTT. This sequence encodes CASSRDRGLNTEAFF.

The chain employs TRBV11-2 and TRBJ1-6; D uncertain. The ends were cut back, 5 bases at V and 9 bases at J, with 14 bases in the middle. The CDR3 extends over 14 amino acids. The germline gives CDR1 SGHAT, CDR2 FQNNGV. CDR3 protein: CASSPTKPRSPLHF. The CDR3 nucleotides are TGTGCCAGCAGCCCCACCAAGCCCCGTTCACCCCTCCACTTT.

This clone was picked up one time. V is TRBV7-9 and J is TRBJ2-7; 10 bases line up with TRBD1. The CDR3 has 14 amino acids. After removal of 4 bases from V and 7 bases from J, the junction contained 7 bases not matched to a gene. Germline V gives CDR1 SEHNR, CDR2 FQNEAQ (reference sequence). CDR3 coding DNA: TGTGCCAGCAGCTCGGGACAGGGGTCTGGAGAGCAGTACTTC. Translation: CASSSGQGSGEQYF.

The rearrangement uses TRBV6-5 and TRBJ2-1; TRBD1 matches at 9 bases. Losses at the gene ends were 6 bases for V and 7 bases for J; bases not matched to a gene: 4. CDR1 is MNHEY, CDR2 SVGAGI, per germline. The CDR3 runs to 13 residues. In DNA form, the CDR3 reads TGTGCCAGCAGACTGGACAGGGGTAATGAGCAGTTCTTC. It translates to CASRLDRGNEQFF.

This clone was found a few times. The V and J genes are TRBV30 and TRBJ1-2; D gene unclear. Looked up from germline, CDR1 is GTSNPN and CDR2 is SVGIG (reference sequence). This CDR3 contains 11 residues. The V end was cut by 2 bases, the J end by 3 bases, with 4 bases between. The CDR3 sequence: CAWSQDYGYTF. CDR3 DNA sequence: TGTGCCTGGAGTCAGGACTATGGCTACACCTTC.

In DNA form, the CDR3 reads TGTGCCAGCAGTTTGTCCAGGGTTGGAACTGAAGCTTTCTTT. This gives the protein CASSLSRVGTEAFF. The chain recombines TRBV28 with TRBJ1-1; the D gene is possibly TRBD1 (5 bases). The CDR3 has 14 residues. V was clipped by 3 bases and J by 5 bases, with 13 bases between them. Germline assignment: CDR1 MDHEN and CDR2 SYDVKM.

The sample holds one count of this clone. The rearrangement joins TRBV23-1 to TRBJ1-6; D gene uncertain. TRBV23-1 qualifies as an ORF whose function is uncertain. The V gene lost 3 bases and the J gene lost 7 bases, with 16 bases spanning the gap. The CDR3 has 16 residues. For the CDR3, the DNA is TGCGCCAGCAGTCATGATTCCTGTGGGGAGAATTCACCCCTCCACTTT. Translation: CASSHDSCGENSPLHF.

Written as DNA, the CDR3 is TGCGCCAGCAGCTATGGGACTAGCGGCCAGGGGACCCAGTACTTC. Protein sequence: CASSYGTSGQGTQYF. This sequence joins TRBV5-1 and TRBJ2-5; TRBD2 aligns across 11 bases. The length of the CDR3 is 15 residues. Germline V CDR1 and CDR2: SGHRS, YFSETQ. V shed 3 bases and J 7 bases; nucleotides not matched to a gene: 8.

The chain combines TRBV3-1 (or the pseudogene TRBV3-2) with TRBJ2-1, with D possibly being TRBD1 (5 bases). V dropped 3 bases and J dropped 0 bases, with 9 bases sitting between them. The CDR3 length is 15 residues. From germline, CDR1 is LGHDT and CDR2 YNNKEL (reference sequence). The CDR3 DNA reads TGTGCCAGCAGCCAGGCCCAGGGCTCCTACAATGAGCAGTTCTTC. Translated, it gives CASSQAQGSYNEQFF.

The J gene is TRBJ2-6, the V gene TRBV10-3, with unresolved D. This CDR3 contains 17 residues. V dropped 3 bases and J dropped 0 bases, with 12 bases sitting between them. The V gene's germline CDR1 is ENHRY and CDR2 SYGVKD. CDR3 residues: CAISDQAVISGANVLTF. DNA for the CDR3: TGTGCCATCAGTGACCAGGCCGTAATCTCTGGGGCCAACGTCCTGACTTTC.

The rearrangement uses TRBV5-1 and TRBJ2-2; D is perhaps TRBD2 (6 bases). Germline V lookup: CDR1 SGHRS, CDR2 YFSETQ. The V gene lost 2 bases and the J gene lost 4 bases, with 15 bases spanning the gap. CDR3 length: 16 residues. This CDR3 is CASSFPKMGGTGELFF. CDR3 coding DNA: TGCGCCAGCAGCTTCCCCAAGATGGGGGGCACCGGGGAGCTGTTTTTT.

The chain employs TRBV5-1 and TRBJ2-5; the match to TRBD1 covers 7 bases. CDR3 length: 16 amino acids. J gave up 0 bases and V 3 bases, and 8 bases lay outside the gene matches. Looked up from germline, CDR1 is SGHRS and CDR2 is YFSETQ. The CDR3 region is CASSSGTATYQETQYF. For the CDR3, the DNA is TGCGCCAGCAGCTCTGGGACAGCCACCTACCAAGAGACCCAGTACTTC.

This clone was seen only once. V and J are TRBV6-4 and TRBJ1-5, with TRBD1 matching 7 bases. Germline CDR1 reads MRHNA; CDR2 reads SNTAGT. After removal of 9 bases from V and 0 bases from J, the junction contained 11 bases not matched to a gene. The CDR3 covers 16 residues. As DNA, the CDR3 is TGTGCCAGTAGAGATCTACAGGGGATTAGCAATCAGCCCCAGCATTTT. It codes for CASRDLQGISNQPQHF.

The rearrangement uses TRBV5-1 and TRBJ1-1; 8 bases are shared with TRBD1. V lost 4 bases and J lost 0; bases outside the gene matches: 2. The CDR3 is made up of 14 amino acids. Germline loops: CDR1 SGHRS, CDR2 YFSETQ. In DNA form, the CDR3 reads TGCGCCAGCAGCACGGGACAGGTGAACACTGAAGCTTTCTTT. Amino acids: CASSTGQVNTEAFF.

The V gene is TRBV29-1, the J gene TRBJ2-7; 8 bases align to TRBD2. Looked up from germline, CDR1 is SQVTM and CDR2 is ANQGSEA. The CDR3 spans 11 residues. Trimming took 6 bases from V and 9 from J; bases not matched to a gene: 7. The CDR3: CSVIAGNWQYF. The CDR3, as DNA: TGCAGCGTAATAGCGGGGAATTGGCAGTACTTC.